This T cell receptor (beta chain) was found in a study of T cell changes during pregnancy in multiple sclerosis. Germline loops: CDR1 SGHNT, CDR2 YENEEA. V gave up 6 bases and J gave up 6 bases, with 24 bases separating them. The CDR3 sequence is 17 residues long. Data came from immunoSEQ multiplex PCR; TCRdb stores just in-frame clones and leaves some out. The table has 30,000 to 45,000 clones, about nine tenths seen once; the top ten hold 0.45% to 0.5%. The V and J genes are TRBV11-3 and TRBJ2-1; D may be TRBD2 (5 bases). The clonotype originates from a female donor in good health, enrolled as a control in a pregnancy study. The sequencing used CD4+ T cells from peripheral blood mononuclear cells, collected in the second trimester of pregnancy. The CDR3 loop is CASSYPLVVPSGNEQFF. CDR3 in DNA: TGTGCCAGCAGTTATCCCTTGGTGGTGCCAAGCGGCAATGAGCAGTTCTTC.